Below, 25 T cell receptor beta chains from the same sample are listed, as sequenced in a study of blood T cell repertoires in COVID-19. The assay was immunoSEQ multiplex PCR, and TCRdb's table has in-frame clones only and misses some. The sample includes just over 650,000 clones, just under 90% of them seen just once. Sequencing used peripheral blood. These receptors all come from a woman aged 18-35 years with acute or convalescent COVID-19.

The chain uses TRBV5-1 and TRBJ1-2; TRBD1 aligns across 7 bases. Germline CDR1 and CDR2: SGHRS and YFSETQ. This CDR3 has 15 amino acids. Trimming removed 4 bases from V and 4 bases from J; junction bases left unmatched: 10. The CDR3 protein is CASSPDRVQAYGYTF. The CDR3 nucleotides read TGCGCCAGCAGCCCCGACAGGGTCCAAGCCTATGGCTACACCTTC.

This clone was seen just once. The chain joins TRBV5-1 to TRBJ1-2; 7 bases are shared with TRBD1. Germline assignment: CDR1 SGHRS and CDR2 YFSETQ. The CDR3 extends over 14 amino acids. V was clipped by 5 bases and J by 0 bases; unmatched bases: 4. The CDR3 region is CASRPTGPNYGYTF. CDR3 nucleotides: TGCGCCAGCAGACCGACAGGGCCTAACTATGGCTACACCTTC.

This chain uses TRBV6-2 or TRBV6-3 with TRBJ1-1; D possibly corresponds to TRBD1 (5 bases). This CDR3 region has 15 residues. Germline CDR1 reads MNHEY; CDR2 reads SVGEGT. The V gene lost 4 bases and the J gene lost 3 bases, with 15 bases spanning the gap. CDR3 in amino acids: CASSSRGTGDTEAFF. The CDR3 region has the DNA TGTGCCAGCAGTTCTCGGGGGACTGGTGACACTGAAGCTTTCTTT.

The chain joins TRBV6-5 to TRBJ1-2, with TRBD1 matching 7 bases. This CDR3 has 15 residues. With V trimmed by 6 bases and J by 4 bases, 11 bases remained unmatched. Per the germline V gene, CDR1 is MNHEY and CDR2 is SVGAGI. The CDR3 DNA is TGTGCCAGCAGCCCCCGGGACAGAGTCTCCTATGGCTACACCTTC. It encodes CASSPRDRVSYGYTF.

The chain has TRBV19 and TRBJ1-6, with a tentative D call TRBD1 (6 bases). CDR1 LNHDA and CDR2 SQIVND come from the germline V gene (reference sequence). V was cut by 6 bases and J by 7 bases, with 10 bases left in between. This CDR3 has 13 residues. CDR3 DNA sequence: TGTGCCAGTAGAACCAGGGGCAATTCACCCCTCCACTTT. It translates to CASRTRGNSPLHF.

The chain combines TRBV6-2 or TRBV6-3 with TRBJ1-2; D unresolved. CDR1 is MNHEY, CDR2 SVGEGT, per germline. The CDR3 loop spans 15 amino acids. The ends were cut back, 2 bases at V and 8 bases at J, with 18 bases in the middle. The CDR3 region is CASSYRQDFLDGYTF. DNA for the CDR3: TGTGCCAGCAGTTACCGCCAGGACTTTTTGGACGGCTACACCTTC.

This clone appeared a single time. At the DNA level, this CDR3 is encoded by other sequences in the same sample as well. The rearrangement links TRBV2 to TRBJ1-1, with a possible D match to TRBD1 (6 bases). CDR1 and CDR2 from the germline V gene are SNHLY and FYNNEI. This CDR3 is 13 amino acids long. V was cut by 3 bases and J by 2 bases, with 7 bases left in between. CDR3 nucleotide sequence: TGTGCCAGCAGTGACAGGGGAAACACTGAAGCTTTCTTT. Its protein product is CASSDRGNTEAFF.

This clone came up a few times. This chain joins TRBV6-5 and TRBJ1-1, with D hard to call. V lost 5 bases and J lost 7, with 8 bases in between. This CDR3 comprises 11 residues. Germline lookup yields CDR1 MNHEY and CDR2 SVGAGI. This CDR3 is CASSTQVEAFF. The CDR3 nucleotides read TGTGCCAGCAGTACTCAAGTTGAAGCTTTCTTT.

The V gene is TRBV19, the J gene TRBJ2-7, with 7 bases that match TRBD1. CDR1 is LNHDA and CDR2 is SQIVND in the germline V gene (reference sequence). J lost 3 bases, V lost 8 bases, and 7 bases had no gene match. The CDR3 loop spans 13 amino acids. CDR3 bases: TGTGCCAGTTCGGGACAGACCTTCTACGAGCAGTACTTC. This translates into CASSGQTFYEQYF.

As regards this clone: This CDR3 is also generated by other DNA sequences in the sample. In DNA, the CDR3 is TGCGCCAGCAGCTTGGGCGCGGTGAACACTGAAGCTTTCTTT. It translates to CASSLGAVNTEAFF. The V gene is TRBV5-1, the J gene TRBJ1-1; D unclear. CDR3 length equals 14 residues. Germline V lookup: CDR1 SGHRS, CDR2 YFSETQ. Trimming took off 0 bases at V and 0 bases at J, with 6 bases between the two ends.

This chain joins TRBV5-1 and TRBJ1-1, with TRBD1 as a possible D gene (6 bases). The germline gives CDR1 SGHRS, CDR2 YFSETQ. V shed 4 bases and J shed 4 bases, with 8 bases lying between them. This CDR3 has 12 amino acids. CDR3 sequence reads: CASSGQSTEAFF. CDR3 nucleotide sequence: TGCGCCAGCAGCGGACAGAGCACTGAAGCTTTCTTT.

This chain's CDR3 is CASSVTSGDLYNEQFF. In DNA, the CDR3 is TGTGCCAGCAGCGTAACTAGCGGGGACCTCTACAATGAGCAGTTCTTC. The chain employs TRBV9 and TRBJ2-1, with 10 bases that match TRBD2. Trimming cost V 1 base and J 3 bases; bases outside gene matches: 4. Germline CDR1 SGDLS, CDR2 YYNGEE. This CDR3 region has 16 residues. Full variable domain (remainder filled in from reference TRBV9 and TRBJ2-1): DSGVTQTPKHLITATGQRVTLRCSPRSGDLSVYWYQQSLDQGLQFLIQYYNGEERAKGNILERFSAQQFPDLHSELNLSSLELGDSALYFCASSVTSGDLYNEQFFGPGTRLTVL.

This chain connects TRBV7-9 to TRBJ1-1, with 7 bases matching TRBD1. This CDR3 has 13 amino acids. V shed 7 bases, J shed 4 bases, and the junction held 6 bases outside the gene matches. Germline assignment: CDR1 SEHNR and CDR2 FQNEAQ (reference sequence). Here the CDR3 reads CASTDTGATEAFF. Written as DNA, the CDR3 is TGTGCCAGCACCGACACAGGGGCCACTGAAGCTTTCTTT.

V is TRBV7-8 and J is TRBJ1-2; possibly TRBD1 for D (5 bases). CDR1 is SGHVS and CDR2 is FQNEAQ in the germline V gene. V lost 3 bases and J 6 bases, leaving 11 bases between the germline ends. The CDR3 contains 13 residues. Here the CDR3 reads CASSFRAGHGYTF. CDR3 in DNA: TGTGCCAGCAGCTTTCGGGCAGGGCATGGCTACACCTTC.

The V gene is TRBV30, the J gene TRBJ1-1; D call uncertain. The CDR3 is made up of 13 amino acids. The V gene's germline CDR1 is GTSNPN and CDR2 SVGIG (reference sequence). V lost 1 base and J 1 base, leaving 7 bases between the germline ends. The CDR3 DNA sequence: TGTGCCTGGAGTGCCTACCCGAACACTGAAGCTTTCTTT. This translates into CAWSAYPNTEAFF.

As DNA, the CDR3 is TGTGCCAGCAGTCAACCTCCCCGGGACAGGGGACATCAGCCCCAGCATTTT. This gives the protein CASSQPPRDRGHQPQHF. The chain uses TRBV6-2 or TRBV6-3 and TRBJ1-5, with 10 bases that match TRBD1. The CDR3 is 17 residues long. The V gene end was trimmed by 5 bases and the J gene end by 5 bases; junction bases not matched to a gene: 12. The germline V gene encodes CDR1 MNHEY and CDR2 SVGEGT.

V and J are TRBV7-4 and TRBJ2-7, with D tentatively TRBD2 (5 bases). V lost 5 bases to trimming and J lost 4 bases, with 18 bases between them. Germline V gene sequence: CDR1 SGHVT, CDR2 SQSDAQ. This CDR3 is 15 amino acids long. The CDR3 DNA reads TGTGCCAGCAGCCATTCAAGAGGGTGGGTTTACGAGCAGTACTTC. This gives the protein CASSHSRGWVYEQYF.

This clone was found once. This chain links TRBV6-5 with TRBJ1-4; tentatively, D is TRBD1 (6 bases). CDR3 length: 13 amino acids. Germline CDR1 reads MNHEY; CDR2 reads SVGAGI. V lost 6 bases to trimming and J lost 7 bases, with 12 bases between them. Here the CDR3 DNA reads TGTGCCAGCAGCCTCGGGACACCTGAAAAACTGTTTTTT. Translating it yields CASSLGTPEKLFF.

The rearrangement uses TRBV6-4 and TRBJ2-1; 8 bases line up with TRBD1. The CDR3 sequence is 14 residues long. The germline V gene has CDR1 MRHNA and CDR2 SNTAGT. Trimming cost V 6 bases and J 9 bases; bases outside gene matches: 10. The CDR3 spells CASRPTGEGGEQFF. CDR3 nucleotides: TGTGCCAGCAGGCCGACAGGGGAAGGCGGTGAGCAGTTCTTC.

The J gene is TRBJ1-1, the V gene TRBV7-9, with D uncertain. The ends were cut back, 5 bases at V and 1 base at J, with 17 bases in the middle. CDR1 and CDR2 from the germline V gene are SEHNR and FQNEAQ (reference sequence). The CDR3 is 16 residues long. The chain's CDR3 is CASSPYWAPTNTEAFF. The DNA of the CDR3 is TGTGCCAGCAGCCCATATTGGGCTCCTACGAACACTGAAGCTTTCTTT.

The CDR3 here is CASSLDPFSNQPQHF. In DNA, the CDR3 is TGTGCCAGCAGCTTGGATCCGTTTAGCAATCAGCCCCAGCATTTT. V is TRBV5-5 and J is TRBJ1-5; D unclear. V shed 0 bases and J shed 0 bases, with 7 bases lying between them. The CDR3 runs to 15 residues. CDR1 and CDR2 from the germline V gene are SGHKS and YYEKEE (reference sequence).

The CDR3 reads CASSNSPRGTYEQYF. CDR3 in DNA: TGTGCCAGCAGCAACTCCCCCAGGGGGACCTACGAGCAGTACTTC. The chain uses TRBV21-1 and TRBJ2-7; the table's D call TRBD1 went unverified against the DNA. TRBV21-1 is noted as a pseudogene. The CDR3 runs 15 residues.

The chain has TRBV28 and TRBJ1-1; D perhaps matches TRBD1 (6 bases). V lost 4 bases, J lost 5 bases, and 14 bases lay in between. The germline V gene has CDR1 MDHEN and CDR2 SYDVKM. There are 14 residues in the CDR3. Written as DNA, the CDR3 is TGTGCCAGCAGTTCACAGGGTCTTTATACTGAAGCTTTCTTT. Translation gives CASSSQGLYTEAFF.

In its sample, this clone was seen once. The genes are TRBV5-5 and TRBJ1-1; no reliable D call. The CDR3 totals 16 residues. The V and J ends lost 0 bases and 3 bases respectively, with 15 bases between them. Germline CDR1 SGHKS, CDR2 YYEKEE (reference sequence). CDR3 amino acids: CASSLVTRGFDTEAFF. CDR3 sequence (DNA): TGTGCCAGCAGCTTGGTAACTAGAGGGTTCGACACTGAAGCTTTCTTT.

This clone was recorded once. The chain joins TRBV19 to TRBJ1-2; 12 bases fit TRBD1. This CDR3 has 17 amino acids. The germline V gene has CDR1 LNHDA and CDR2 SQIVND (reference sequence). V was clipped by 6 bases and J by 2 bases; unmatched bases: 10. The CDR3 is CASRDRDRGRRNYGYTF. CDR3 nucleotides: TGTGCCAGTAGGGACCGGGACAGGGGGCGTCGAAACTATGGCTACACCTTC.